The 8 T cell receptor beta chains in this list originate from one sample, sequenced in a study of blood T cell repertoires in COVID-19. Here immunoSEQ multiplex PCR was the method, and the copy in TCRdb shows in-frame clones only, minus some. The sample holds 85,000 to 110,000 clones; less than 90% are singletons and the top ten take around 6.2%. The sequenced sample consisted of peripheral blood. The receptors here all came from a human donor in a cohort sampled during active COVID-19.

The genes are TRBV13 and TRBJ1-2, with unresolved D. Germline assignment: CDR1 PRHDT and CDR2 FYEKMQ (reference sequence). Trimming pared 5 bases from V and 1 base from J, leaving 14 bases between. The CDR3 consists of 15 residues. The CDR3: CASSETTILNYGYTF. DNA of the CDR3: TGTGCCAGCAGCGAGACTACCATCCTTAACTATGGCTACACCTTC.

The rearrangement joins TRBV24-1 to TRBJ2-3; 9 bases are shared with TRBD1. The CDR3 loop spans 18 amino acids. Germline V gene lookup returns CDR1 KGHDR and CDR2 SFDVKD. The junction had 14 bases not matched to a gene; V was cut back by 5 bases and J by 3 bases. CDR3 protein: CATSGGGLPGTGTDTQYF. The CDR3 nucleotides are TGTGCCACCAGTGGCGGAGGGTTACCCGGGACAGGGACAGATACGCAGTATTTT.

CDR3: CASSYRGIHEQYF. CDR3 nucleotides: TGCGCCAGCAGCTACAGGGGTATACACGAGCAGTACTTC. This chain links TRBV5-1 with TRBJ2-7; 7 bases are shared with TRBD1. Losses at the gene ends were 3 bases for V and 5 bases for J; bases not matched to a gene: 5. The CDR3 runs to 13 residues. CDR1 is SGHRS and CDR2 is YFSETQ in the germline V gene.

The chain carries TRBV6-5 and TRBJ1-5; TRBD1 matches 9 bases. The V gene's germline CDR1 is MNHEY and CDR2 SVGAGI. CDR3 length: 15 residues. V lost 6 bases, J lost 4 bases, and 7 bases stayed unmatched. The CDR3 here is CASSTLGQGNQPQHF. Here the CDR3 DNA reads TGTGCCAGCAGCACCTTGGGACAGGGAAATCAGCCCCAGCATTTT.

The V gene is TRBV18, the J gene TRBJ2-1, with TRBD1 identical over 9 bases. CDR1 and CDR2 from the germline V gene are KGHSH and LQKENI. The CDR3 contains 17 residues. V trimming: 2 bases; J trimming: 0 bases; junction bases outside the gene matches: 5. The CDR3 loop is CASSPRTGEASYNEQFF. The CDR3 DNA sequence: TGTGCCAGCTCACCAAGGACAGGGGAGGCCTCCTACAATGAGCAGTTCTTC.

The chain uses TRBV9 and TRBJ2-2; TRBD1 might be the D (5 bases). CDR3 length: 15 amino acids. The V end lost 2 bases, the J end lost 1 base, and 9 bases lay between the germline ends. CDR1 is SGDLS, CDR2 YYNGEE, per germline. DNA for the CDR3: TGTGCCAGCAGCGTTTCCGGACAGAACACCGGGGAGCTGTTTTTT. Amino acid sequence: CASSVSGQNTGELFF.

The chain joins TRBV10-3 to TRBJ2-2; TRBD2 is a possible D gene (7 bases). Looked up from germline, CDR1 is ENHRY and CDR2 is SYGVKD. V was cut by 0 bases and J by 2 bases, with 10 bases left in between. The CDR3 loop spans 16 amino acids. Here the CDR3 reads CAISESGGQNTGELFF. The CDR3 DNA reads as TGTGCCATCAGTGAGTCGGGGGGGCAAAACACCGGGGAGCTGTTTTTT.

This rearrangement joins TRBV5-1 to TRBJ1-6; no clear D gene. The V and J ends lost 2 bases and 6 bases respectively, with 18 bases between them. Germline V gene lookup returns CDR1 SGHRS and CDR2 YFSETQ. This CDR3 comprises 17 residues. The CDR3 DNA is TGCGCCAGCAGCTTAGGACTCCTTTTCGATCGTAATTCACCCCTCCACTTT. It yields the protein CASSLGLLFDRNSPLHF.